This TCR beta chain was documented in a study of CD4 T cells in relation to SARS-CoV-2 and coronaviruses (dated by TCRdb to about 2021). General notes on the study: In the ViraFEST assay, PBMCs were cultured with antigen for 9 to 10 days, after which TCR beta CDR3s were sequenced to identify antigen-specific clonal expansions. The negative reference condition was either a culture with an HIV-1 Nef peptide pool or a culture with no peptide. Using patient-derived lymphoblastoid cell lines, the shared crossreactive spike epitopes were mapped to their HLA restriction. At the level of individual TCR clonotypes, the study evaluated whether memory CD4+ T cells crossreact between the spike proteins of SARS-CoV-2 and those of common cold coronaviruses. The Adaptive Biotechnologies TCR-sequencing kit was used to sequence samples from three pre-COVID donors and the naive versus memory experiments, whereas other data were Illumina-based. A different, Illumina-based TCR-beta assay was used to sequence expansion assays from other donors in the study.

The study at large found these results: Because no donor provided both pre-pandemic and post-infection samples, tracing the source of pre-existing responses was limited. Significantly weaker SARS-CoV-2-driven expansion was shown by crossreactive clones than by monoreactive clones, consistent with antigenic imprinting. In approximately 60% of donors, memory CD4+ clonotypes turned up that crossrecognized SARS-CoV-2 and at least one common cold coronavirus spike. Crossreactivity analysis was centred on spike protein, so crossreactivity against other viral proteins was not assessed. The study was limited by small numbers of patients and tested TCRs.

The germline V gene encodes CDR1 LNHDA and CDR2 SQIVND (reference sequence). V has 0 bases trimmed and J has 6 bases trimmed; junction bases matching no gene number 3. Counted from cysteine to phenylalanine, this CDR3 has 16 amino acids. Only CDR3 DNA is held: 48 bases, read in frame from base 1. CD4+ T cells from unexposed donors were collected before the COVID-19 pandemic (2011-2018). The EasySep CD4+ T cell isolation kit was used to isolate CD4+ T cells once the cultures had run for about 10 days. Unexposed donor CD4+ T cells were tested for reactivity to SARS-CoV-2 S and N and four common cold coronavirus spike pools, as cell number allowed. PBMCs were cultured at under 2.5 million per well in IMDM supplemented with 5% human AB serum and approximately 9.8 IU/ml IL-2. Half of the culture medium was replaced with fresh IL-2-containing medium on days 3 and 7. In general, every peptide culture condition was set up in three replicate wells. The leukapheresis product for the unexposed donors was obtained through commercial purchase. Ficoll-Paque PLUS gradient centrifugation was used to isolate PBMCs from leukapheresis product or whole blood. PBMCs were either cryopreserved at -140 degrees C or used fresh in the expansion assay. The QIAamp Micro DNA Kit was used to extract genomic DNA from the CD4+ T cells.

Preparation of the library involved the immunoSEQ multiplex PCR assay. The published analysis was carried out like this. During preprocessing, nonproductive sequences were removed, as were CDR3s that did not start with C, did not end with F or W, or were shorter than 7 amino acids. Antigen-specific clonotypes were called with the MANAFEST web app on the basis of expansion relative to the reference and to other culture wells. To be counted as positive, a clone had to show significant expansion compared with the reference culture, at an FDR below 0.05, in 2 of 3 replicate wells. To be called positive, a clone also had to show significant expansion compared with every other tandem well and an odds ratio greater than 5. CDR3 homology was measured as pairwise Levenshtein distance, computed with the stringdist R package after trimming three terminal residues from each end. TCRdb obtained this table from immuneACCESS and retained in-frame rearrangements with V and J assigned. These tables miss some clones; where compared with another copy, unresolved V genes account for less than half of the shortfall, and the remainder is unexplained. The V and J calls and clone size are taken from that table; D and trimming were inferred from the DNA. This sample gives tens of thousands of clones in total; around 75% of them show up just once. The ten top clones hold around 12% of the sample.

A word on this clone: The antigen it binds to is not known. No much larger clone is present one base from it, and per-base qualities are unavailable.

Sequencing was done on a sample of CD4+ T cells from PBMCs, cultured in vitro. The sequence is built from TRBV19 and TRBJ2-1; 12 central bases correspond to TRBD2. This receptor was identified in a human donor in good health. Read as DNA, the sequence is TGTGCCAGTAGTATAGACTCTAGCGGGAGGGCCAATGAGCAGTTCTTC. Its protein product is CASSIDSSGRANEQFF.